These 25 T cell receptor beta chains were sequenced from one sample in a study of blood T cell repertoires in COVID-19. TCRdb's copy holds only in-frame clones and misses some; the assay was immunoSEQ multiplex PCR. The sample records around 250,000 clones, approximately 86% being singletons. Sequencing input: peripheral blood. All receptors come from a woman aged 65 to 85 with active or convalescent COVID-19.

This chain connects TRBV7-2 to TRBJ2-7; 7 bases are shared with TRBD2. Germline-derived CDR1 and CDR2 are SGHTA and FQGNSA. Trimming removed 2 bases from V and 3 bases from J; junction bases left unmatched: 4. This CDR3 comprises 14 residues. The CDR3 spells CASSLRRGSYEQYF. CDR3 DNA sequence: TGTGCCAGCAGCTTAAGGCGGGGGAGCTACGAGCAGTACTTC.

The chain combines TRBV4-1 with TRBJ2-7; 7 bases map to TRBD1. The CDR3 is 13 amino acids. The germline V gene encodes CDR1 MGHRA and CDR2 YSYEKL. The V gene end was trimmed by 3 bases and the J gene end by 6 bases; junction bases not matched to a gene: 5. Here the CDR3 reads CASSHPDRVEQYF. DNA for the CDR3: TGCGCCAGCAGCCATCCCGACAGGGTCGAGCAGTACTTC.

This rearrangement joins TRBV3-1 (or the pseudogene TRBV3-2) to TRBJ1-2; D is unclear. Trimming shortened V by 0 bases and J by 2 bases, and 13 bases separated the two germline ends. Germline CDR1 is LGHDT and CDR2 is YNNKEL (reference sequence). This CDR3 spans 16 amino acids. CDR3 nucleotides: TGTGCCAGCAGCCAAGATCAATTCGCGGGGAACTATGGCTACACCTTC. Its translation is CASSQDQFAGNYGYTF.

This chain links TRBV27 with TRBJ2-6; D is unresolved. Germline assignment: CDR1 MNHEY and CDR2 SMNVEV (reference sequence). The CDR3 runs 13 residues. The V end was cut by 5 bases, the J end by 4 bases, with 6 bases between. CDR3 amino acids: CASSPVGANVLTF. In DNA, the CDR3 is TGTGCCAGCAGTCCTGTGGGGGCCAACGTCCTGACTTTC.

This clone was seen a handful of times. The rearrangement joins TRBV15 to TRBJ1-4; D remains unclear. With 0 bases removed from V and 7 bases from J, the gap between germline ends came to 15 bases. Germline V gives CDR1 LNHNV, CDR2 YYDKDF (reference sequence). There are 16 residues in the CDR3. CDR3 sequence reads: CATSREPQVSGEKLFF. In nucleotides, the CDR3 is TGTGCCACCAGCAGAGAGCCCCAGGTCTCCGGTGAAAAACTGTTTTTT. Drawing the rest from reference TRBV15 and TRBJ1-4, the complete variable domain is DAMVIQNPRYQVTQFGKPVTLSCSQTLNHNVMYWYQQKSSQAPKLLFHYYDKDFNNEADTPDNFQSRRPNTSFCFLDIRSPGLGDTAMYLCATSREPQVSGEKLFFGSGTQLSVL.

The J gene is TRBJ1-2, the V gene TRBV4-1; D not resolved. The CDR3 covers 14 residues. The germline V gene has CDR1 MGHRA and CDR2 YSYEKL. Trimming stripped 4 bases from V and 3 bases from J, with 12 bases between. The CDR3 DNA reads as TGCGCCAGCAGCCGAACTGTAGGAGACTATGGCTACACCTTC. Its protein product is CASSRTVGDYGYTF.

The chain is built from TRBV3-1 (or the pseudogene TRBV3-2) and TRBJ1-2; D is perhaps TRBD1 (6 bases). Germline CDR1 is LGHDT and CDR2 is YNNKEL (reference sequence). The length of the CDR3 is 14 residues. Trimming removed 1 base at V and 4 bases at J, with 10 bases between. CDR3 coding DNA: TGTGCCAGCAGCCAAGGAACAGGGTCCTATGGCTACACCTTC. Protein: CASSQGTGSYGYTF.

The chain carries TRBV6-5 and TRBJ1-1, with D perhaps TRBD1 (5 bases). The CDR3 totals 13 residues. Trimming took 5 bases from V and 4 from J, leaving 11 bases between them. Germline lookup yields CDR1 MNHEY and CDR2 SVGAGI. The CDR3 protein is CASSRGMGTEAFF. In DNA, the CDR3 is TGTGCCAGCAGTAGGGGCATGGGCACTGAAGCTTTCTTT.

This clone appeared a single time. The chain couples TRBV3-1 (or the pseudogene TRBV3-2) to TRBJ1-6; maybe TRBD1 (6 bases). Germline CDR1 reads LGHDT; CDR2 reads YNNKEL (reference sequence). This CDR3 has 17 residues. The V and J ends lost 1 base and 10 bases respectively, with 20 bases between them. The CDR3, as DNA: TGTGCCAGCAGCCAAGTCCCCAGACAGGCCCATGGATCACCCCTCCACTTT. It codes for CASSQVPRQAHGSPLHF.

This rearrangement joins TRBV6-2 or TRBV6-3 to TRBJ2-2; TRBD2 matches at 7 bases. The CDR3 loop spans 14 amino acids. Trimming at V came to 8 bases and at J to 2 bases, leaving 5 bases not matched to a gene. The germline V gene encodes CDR1 MNHEY and CDR2 SVGEGT. The CDR3 bases are TGTGCCAGCCGCCCGGGAGGAAACACCGGGGAGCTGTTTTTT. This gives the protein CASRPGGNTGELFF.

The J gene is TRBJ2-3, the V gene TRBV10-1; TRBD1 is a possible D gene (5 bases). Germline V gene lookup returns CDR1 WNHNN and CDR2 SYGVQD (reference sequence). This CDR3 is 16 amino acids long. V lost 0 bases and J lost 1, with 11 bases in between. The CDR3 sequence: CASSESKGRGTDTQYF. The CDR3 DNA is TGCGCCAGCAGTGAGTCGAAGGGCAGGGGCACAGATACGCAGTATTTT.

The V gene is TRBV10-2, the J gene TRBJ2-3, with 15 bases identical to TRBD2. Trimming at V came to 2 bases and at J to 3 bases, leaving 9 bases not matched to a gene. This CDR3 comprises 19 residues. Germline V gene lookup returns CDR1 WSHSY and CDR2 SAAADI. The CDR3 is CASSEEPGLAGGRTDTQYF. In DNA, the CDR3 is TGCGCCAGCAGTGAGGAACCGGGACTAGCGGGGGGCAGGACAGATACGCAGTATTTT.

The chain has TRBV7-2 and TRBJ2-7; D might be TRBD1 (6 bases). Germline V gives CDR1 SGHTA, CDR2 FQGNSA. The CDR3 has 14 residues. Trimming took off 5 bases at V and 1 base at J, with 12 bases between the two ends. CDR3 in DNA: TGTGCCAGCAGCCTCCTACAGGGTTCCTACGAGCAGTACTTC. Its protein is CASSLLQGSYEQYF.

This rearrangement joins TRBV7-8 to TRBJ2-1; 7 nucleotides match TRBD2. With V trimmed by 4 bases and J by 6 bases, 9 bases remained unmatched. CDR3 size: 15 residues. Germline CDR1 and CDR2: SGHVS and FQNEAQ. This CDR3 is CASSSSRLAGNEQFF. CDR3 in DNA: TGTGCCAGCAGCTCCTCTAGACTAGCAGGCAATGAGCAGTTCTTC.

V usage is TRBV10-3 and J usage is TRBJ1-3; 8 bases map to TRBD1. J was trimmed by 2 bases and V by 10 bases; bases with no gene match: 4. The germline gives CDR1 ENHRY, CDR2 SYGVKD. This CDR3 is built from 13 residues. CDR3 loop: CASRQGTGNTIYF. The CDR3 DNA reads as TGTGCCAGCCGACAGGGGACTGGAAACACCATATATTTT.

The chain couples TRBV6-6 to TRBJ1-5, with no clear D. This CDR3 spans 13 amino acids. Germline values: CDR1 MNHNY, CDR2 SVGAGI (reference sequence). V dropped 2 bases and J dropped 1 base, with 3 bases sitting between them. In nucleotides, the CDR3 is TGTGCCAGCAGTTACGGCAGCAATCAGCCCCAGCATTTT. Translated, it gives CASSYGSNQPQHF.

The chain links TRBV11-2 to TRBJ1-2; 8 positions match TRBD1. Germline assignment: CDR1 SGHAT and CDR2 FQNNGV. The ends lost 4 bases at V and 5 bases at J; junction bases unmatched: 6. This CDR3 spans 14 amino acids. CDR3 in DNA: TGTGCCAGCAGCTCCTGGACAGGGTTTTATGGCTACACCTTC. This translates into CASSSWTGFYGYTF.

The chain combines TRBV3-1 (or the pseudogene TRBV3-2) with TRBJ1-6, with D uncertain. CDR3 size: 14 residues. The V end lost 3 bases, the J end lost 8 bases, and 11 bases lay between the germline ends. Germline assignment: CDR1 LGHDT and CDR2 YNNKEL (reference sequence). The CDR3 is CASSHKYRDSPLHF. CDR3 DNA: TGTGCCAGCAGCCATAAGTATCGGGATTCACCCCTCCACTTT.

This rearrangement joins TRBV3-1 (or the pseudogene TRBV3-2) to TRBJ1-3; 11 bases fit TRBD1. The CDR3 has 14 amino acids. The germline V gene has CDR1 LGHDT and CDR2 YNNKEL (reference sequence). V lost 8 bases to trimming and J lost 3 bases; unmatched junction nucleotides: 3. The CDR3 protein is CASGQGAYGNTIYF. The CDR3 DNA reads as TGTGCCAGCGGACAGGGGGCTTATGGAAACACCATATATTTT.

This clone was found once. The chain joins TRBV12-3 or TRBV12-4 to TRBJ1-5, with a weak D call TRBD1 (5 bases). Trimming cost V 8 bases and J 1 base, with 9 bases left between them. This CDR3 contains 13 residues. CDR3 coding DNA: TGTGCCAGCCGCGGGGGGAGCAATCAGCCCCAGCATTTT. Translating gives CASRGGSNQPQHF.

Turning to this clone: At the DNA level, this CDR3 is encoded by other sequences in the same sample as well. The chain employs TRBV7-9 and TRBJ2-7, with TRBD2 as a possible D gene (5 bases). CDR3 length equals 13 residues. The V gene lost 6 bases and the J gene lost 6 bases, with 15 bases spanning the gap. The germline CDR1 and CDR2 sequences are SEHNR and FQNEAQ (reference sequence). CDR3 sequence (DNA): TGTGCCAGCAGTTTGGAGCTACGGGGCGAGCAGTACTTC. Translating it yields CASSLELRGEQYF.

V is TRBV5-1 and J is TRBJ2-3; TRBD2 agrees at 12 bases. The CDR3 contains 16 residues. The trim removed 5 bases at V and 3 bases at J, leaving 7 bases unmatched. Germline assignment: CDR1 SGHRS and CDR2 YFSETQ. DNA for the CDR3: TGCGCCAGCAGTCCCGGGACTAGCGGGCGGACAGATACGCAGTATTTT. Protein: CASSPGTSGRTDTQYF.

The chain carries TRBV2 and TRBJ1-2; D is perhaps TRBD1 (6 bases). The CDR3 totals 13 residues. V was cut by 8 bases and J by 5 bases, with 15 bases left in between. Germline V CDR1 and CDR2: SNHLY, FYNNEI. CDR3 bases: TGTGCCAGCTCGGACGGACAGAGATATGGCTACACCTTC. As protein: CASSDGQRYGYTF. The full variable domain, in which reference TRBV2 and TRBJ1-2 provide the parts outside the CDR3, is EPEVTQTPSHQVTQMGQEVILRCVPISNHLYFYWYRQILGQKVEFLVSFYNNEISEKSEIFDDQFSVERPDGSNFTLKIRSTKLEDSAMYFCASSDGQRYGYTFGSGTRLTVV.

V usage is TRBV27 and J usage is TRBJ1-1; no clear D. Trimming removed 2 bases at V and 4 bases at J, with 17 bases between. CDR1 is MNHEY, CDR2 SMNVEV, per germline (reference sequence). The CDR3 covers 16 residues. This CDR3 reads CASSLRVWRLGTEAFF. The CDR3 coding sequence is TGTGCCAGCAGTTTACGCGTCTGGAGGTTGGGCACTGAAGCTTTCTTT.

This chain joins TRBV2 and TRBJ1-1; the match to TRBD1 covers 7 bases. The CDR3 is 14 amino acids. Looked up from germline, CDR1 is SNHLY and CDR2 is FYNNEI. The V gene end was trimmed by 8 bases and the J gene end by 4 bases; junction bases not matched to a gene: 10. CDR3 loop: CASGTGAAGTEAFF. CDR3 nucleotide sequence: TGTGCCAGCGGAACAGGGGCCGCGGGCACTGAAGCTTTCTTT.